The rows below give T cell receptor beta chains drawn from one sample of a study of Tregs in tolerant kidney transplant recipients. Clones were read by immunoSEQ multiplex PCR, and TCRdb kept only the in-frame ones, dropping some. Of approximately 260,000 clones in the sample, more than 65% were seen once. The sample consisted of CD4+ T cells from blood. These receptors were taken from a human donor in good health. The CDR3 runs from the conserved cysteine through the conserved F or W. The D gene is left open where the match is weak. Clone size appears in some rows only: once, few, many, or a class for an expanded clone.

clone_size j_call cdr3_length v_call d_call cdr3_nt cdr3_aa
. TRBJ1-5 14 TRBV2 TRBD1 TGTGCCAGCAAAGACAGGGAAAGGAATCAGCCCCAGCATTTT CASKDRERNQPQHF
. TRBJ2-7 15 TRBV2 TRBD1 TGTGCCAGCAGAGTCGGACAGGTTTTCTCCTACGAGCAGTACTTC CASRVGQVFSYEQYF
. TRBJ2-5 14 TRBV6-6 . TGTGCCAGCAGTTACGGAGGGCAGCAAGAGACCCAGTACTTC CASSYGGQQETQYF
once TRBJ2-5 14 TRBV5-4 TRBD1 TGTGCCAGCTCCAAAGGGGGCGCGGGAGAGACCCAGTACTTC CASSKGGAGETQYF
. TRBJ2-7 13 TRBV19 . TGTGCCAGTAGTCTAGGAGGAGGCTACGAGCAGTACTTC CASSLGGGYEQYF
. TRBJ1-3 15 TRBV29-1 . TGCAGCGTTCAAGGGACTTCCCGCTCTGGAAACACCATATATTTT CSVQGTSRSGNTIYF
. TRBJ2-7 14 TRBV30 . TGTGCCTGGAGCCTTCGGGGGAGGATCTACGAGCAGTACTTC CAWSLRGRIYEQYF
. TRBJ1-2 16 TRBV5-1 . TGCGCCAGCAGCCTTATGTACGGGACGGAAAACTATGGCTACACCTTC CASSLMYGTENYGYTF
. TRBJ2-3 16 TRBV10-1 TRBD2 TGCGCCAGCAGTGAGGTCCCTAGCGGGGGGGCAGATACGCAGTATTTT CASSEVPSGGADTQYF
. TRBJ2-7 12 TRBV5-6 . TGTGCTTCCGGACTGGGCGGGTACGAGCAGTACTTC CASGLGGYEQYF
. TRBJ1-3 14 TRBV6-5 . TGTGCCAGCAGCAGCGGGGGGAAGAGAAACACCATATATTTT CASSSGGKRNTIYF
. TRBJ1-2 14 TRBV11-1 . TGTGCCAGCAGCTTAGACGTGACTGACTATGGCTACACCTTC CASSLDVTDYGYTF
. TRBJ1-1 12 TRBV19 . TGTGCCACCGCAGGCCACCCCAGGGAAGCTTTCTTT CATAGHPREAFF
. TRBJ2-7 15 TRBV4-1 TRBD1 TGCGCCAGCAGCCAATGGGACAGGGGAATCTACGAGCAGTACTTC CASSQWDRGIYEQYF
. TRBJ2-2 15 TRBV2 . TGTGCCAGCAGTGTCCCGGGAGCGTCAACCGGGGAGCTGTTTTTT CASSVPGASTGELFF
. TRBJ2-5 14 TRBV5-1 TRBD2 TGCGCCAGCAGCTTCGGGGGGGGCGAGGAGACCCAGTACTTC CASSFGGGEETQYF
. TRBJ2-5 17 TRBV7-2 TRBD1 TGTGCCAGCAGCCAACGGGACAGGGGGCGAGAGAGAGAGACCCAGTACTTC CASSQRDRGRERETQYF
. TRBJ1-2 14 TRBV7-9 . TGTGCCAGCAGCCCATTTCGGGGGGTGGATGGCCACACCTTC CASSPFRGVDGHTF
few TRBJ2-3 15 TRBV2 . TGTGCCAGCAGCCCGCAGGGATTGGGCACAGATACGCAGTATTTT CASSPQGLGTDTQYF
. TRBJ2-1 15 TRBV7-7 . TGTGCTAGCAGCTTAGCGCCGGGACTCAGAGATGAGCAGTTCTTC CASSLAPGLRDEQFF
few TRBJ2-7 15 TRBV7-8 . TGTGCCAGCAGCTTCCTCGAGGGGGGGTCCTACGAGCAGTACTTC CASSFLEGGSYEQYF
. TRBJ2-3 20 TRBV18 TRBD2 TGTGCCAGCTCACCAACGGGACTAGCGGGGGGTCCCTTACGCACAGATACGCAGTATTTT CASSPTGLAGGPLRTDTQYF
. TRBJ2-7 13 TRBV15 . TGTGCCACCAGCAGGGAACGAGGCTACGAGCAGTACTTC CATSRERGYEQYF
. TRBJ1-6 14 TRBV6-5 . TGTGCCAGCAGGGTACAGGTGGGAGATTCACCCCTCCACTTT CASRVQVGDSPLHF
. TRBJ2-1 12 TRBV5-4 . TGTGCCAGCAGCTTGGTCGGGGCCGAGCAGTTCTTC CASSLVGAEQFF
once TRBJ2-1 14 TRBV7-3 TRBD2 TGTGCCAGCAGCTTAAAATCCCGGGGGGAGGCACAGTTCTTC CASSLKSRGEAQFF
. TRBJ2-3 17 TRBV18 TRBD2 TGTGCCAGCTCACCCGCCGGTAGCGGGAGTAATTTAGATACGCAGTATTTT CASSPAGSGSNLDTQYF
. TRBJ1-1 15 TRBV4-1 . TGCGCCAGCAGCCACCCCGTGTCGCGGGAGGCTGAAGCTTTCTTT CASSHPVSREAEAFF
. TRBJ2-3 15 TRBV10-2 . TGCGCCAGCAGTGAGTCAGAGGTCCTGGGGGCTACGCAGTATTTT CASSESEVLGATQYF
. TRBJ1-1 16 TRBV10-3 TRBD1 TGTGCCATCAGTGAGTGGACAGGGCCCTTGAACACTGAAGCTTTCTTT CAISEWTGPLNTEAFF
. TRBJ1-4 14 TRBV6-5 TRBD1 TGTGCCAGCAGCCGGGACAGGGGAGGCGAAAAACTGTTTTTT CASSRDRGGEKLFF
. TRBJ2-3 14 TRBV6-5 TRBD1 TGTGCCAGCAGCAGCGGGACAGGGGTAGATACGCAGTATTTT CASSSGTGVDTQYF
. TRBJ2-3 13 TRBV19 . TGTGCCAGTAGTCTCGCCCCTACAGATACGCAGTATTTT CASSLAPTDTQYF
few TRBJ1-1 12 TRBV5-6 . TGTGCCAGCAGCTCGGCGGTCCTTGAAGCTTTCTTT CASSSAVLEAFF
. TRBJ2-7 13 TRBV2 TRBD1 TGTGCCAGCTTACGGGACAGAGCCTACGAGCAGTACTTC CASLRDRAYEQYF
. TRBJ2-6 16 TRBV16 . TGTGCCAGCAGCCAATGGGCAAGCTATTCACTCAACGTCCTGACTTTC CASSQWASYSLNVLTF
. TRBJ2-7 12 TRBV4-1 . TGCGCCAGCAGCCAAGGACTCGGGGGGCAGTACTTC CASSQGLGGQYF
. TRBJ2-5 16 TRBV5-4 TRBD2 TGTGCCAGCAGCCCCCAAAGCGGGGGCTCGGTGGAGACCCAGTACTTC CASSPQSGGSVETQYF
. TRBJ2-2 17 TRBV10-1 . TGCGCCAGCAGTGAAGACTATCGACGATTTGACACCGGGGAGCTGTTTTTT CASSEDYRRFDTGELFF
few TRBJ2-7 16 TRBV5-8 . TGTGCCAGCAGCTTAGCAACAGGGTCACCTACCTACGAGCAGTACTTC CASSLATGSPTYEQYF
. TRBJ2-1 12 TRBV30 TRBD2 TGTGCCTGGAGTGAGCGGGGGGTTGAGCAGTTCTTC CAWSERGVEQFF
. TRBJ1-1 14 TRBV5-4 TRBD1 TGTGCCAGCAGGACAGGGGGACTGAACACTGAAGCTTTCTTT CASRTGGLNTEAFF
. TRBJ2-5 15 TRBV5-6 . TGTGCCAGCAGCTTTCTCGCAGGGGTGGGGGAGACCCAGTACTTC CASSFLAGVGETQYF
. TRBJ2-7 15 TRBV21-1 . TGTGCCAGCAGCATAACGACAGGGGCCCCACCCGAGCAGTACTTC CASSITTGAPPEQYF
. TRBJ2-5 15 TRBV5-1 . TGCGCCAGCAGCTTAAGTTCACAGGTCCAAGAGACCCAGTACTTC CASSLSSQVQETQYF